The rows below give T cell receptor beta chains drawn from one sample of a study of T-cell reconstitution after alpha-beta-depleted transplantation in children. Each CDR3 protein gets one entry after TCRdb re-called the PCR reads with MiXCR. This table holds 200,000 to 250,000 distinct CDR3 sequences, approximately 6.3% found once. This sample comprised PBMCs, obtained before TCRalphabeta/CD19-depleted stem cell transplant. The origin of the receptors is a boy aged 2-15 years with acute lymphoblastic leukemia, due to receive a stem cell transplant. CDR3s include the opening cysteine and the closing phenylalanine or tryptophan. A D gene is named only where the DNA matches it firmly. Clone size is shown for a subset of rows, as once, few, many or a class of expanded clone.

V	J	D	size	DNA	CDR3
TRBV6-5	TRBJ1-2	TRBD1	-	TGTGCCAGCAGTCTCCAGGGACAGGGGGCAAGAGGCTACACCTTC	CASSLQGQGARGYTF
TRBV5-1	TRBJ1-1	-	-	TGCGCCAGCAGCTTTGCTCTGAACACTGAAGCTTTCTTT	CASSFALNTEAFF
TRBV7-2	TRBJ2-3	-	many	TGTGCCAGCAGCCGACAGGCTGCGGGCACAGATACGCAGTATTTT	CASSRQAAGTDTQYF
TRBV5-1	TRBJ2-1	-	many	TGCGCCAGCAGAGACGAGCGAGCTGAGCAGTTCTTC	CASRDERAEQFF
TRBV27	TRBJ2-3	TRBD1	many	TGTGCCAGCAGTCCCGACAGGGGGACAGATACGCAGTATTTT	CASSPDRGTDTQYF
TRBV28	TRBJ2-7	-	few	TGTGCCAGCAGGGGGACTCCGTACGAGCAGTACTTC	CASRGTPYEQYF
TRBV28	TRBJ2-5	-	many	TGTGCCAGCAGTTTAAGCAAGGGGAGGGAGACCCAGTACTTC	CASSLSKGRETQYF
TRBV6-2/TRBV6-3	TRBJ2-1	TRBD2	few	TGTGCCAGCAGTTACCTAGTAGCGGGGGCACGCTCCTACAATGAGCAGTTCTTC	CASSYLVAGARSYNEQFF
TRBV29-1	TRBJ1-2	-	few	TGCAGCGTTTCCCAGGGGCGCTATGGCTACACCTTC	CSVSQGRYGYTF
TRBV11-2	TRBJ1-5	-	-	TGTGCCAGCAGCTTGAATGCGGGTCAGCCCCAGCATTTT	CASSLNAGQPQHF
TRBV30	TRBJ1-1	-	-	TGTGCCTGGACCGCTAGCCTCACCGGGAGCACTGAAGCTTTCTTT	CAWTASLTGSTEAFF
TRBV28	TRBJ2-7	TRBD2	few	TGTGCCAGCAGTTTATACGGGGGGTCTAGGGAGCAGTACTTC	CASSLYGGSREQYF
TRBV4-2	TRBJ1-5	-	-	TGTGCCAGCAGCCAAGATGGTGTCTTCGTTGGCGGGAGCAATCAGCCCCAGCATTTT	CASSQDGVFVGGSNQPQHF
TRBV10-3	TRBJ2-7	-	-	TGTGCCATCACCAGAGGGGGTCCGGGGGCTTACGAGCAGTACTTC	CAITRGGPGAYEQYF
TRBV7-2	TRBJ2-7	-	many	TGTGCCAGCAGCTTCAAGGAGGCGGGAGAGCAGTACTTC	CASSFKEAGEQYF
TRBV29-1	TRBJ2-7	-	many	TGCAGCGTAGCCATGGTCGGGTACGAGCAGTACTTC	CSVAMVGYEQYF
TRBV6-2/TRBV6-3	TRBJ2-3	-	many	TGTGCCAGCAGTTACCTCGAACTAGATCCAGATACGCAGTATTTT	CASSYLELDPDTQYF
TRBV12-3/TRBV12-4	TRBJ2-5	TRBD2	-	TGTGCCAGCAGTTCGGGACTAGCGGACGGTCGTGAGACCCAGTACTTC	CASSSGLADGRETQYF
TRBV20-1	TRBJ2-7	-	many	TGCAGTGCTAGAGCGGTAGGGGTATACGAGCAGTACTTC	CSARAVGVYEQYF
TRBV28	TRBJ1-1	-	few	TGTGCCAGCGGTCCAGCAGGGGATAAGAACACTGAAGCTTTCTTT	CASGPAGDKNTEAFF
TRBV29-1	TRBJ1-1	-	many	TGCAGCGTAGATATAGGCAGGAACACTGAAGCTTTCTTT	CSVDIGRNTEAFF
TRBV20-1	TRBJ2-4	-	many	TGCAGTGCTAGCCCCTCTATGTCCCTGGACAAAAACATTCAGTACTTC	CSASPSMSLDKNIQYF
TRBV7-9	TRBJ1-1	-	few	TGTGCCAGCAGCTTAGAAGTACGAGGCACTGAAGCTTTCTTT	CASSLEVRGTEAFF
TRBV7-3	TRBJ1-4	-	-	TGTGCCAGCAGCTTAAGTGCCGGACACAGAGGGAAAAAACTGTTTTTT	CASSLSAGHRGKKLFF
TRBV5-1	TRBJ2-7	-	-	TGCGCCAGCAGCTTGGCCAGCCTGCCCTACGAGCAGTACTTC	CASSLASLPYEQYF
TRBV5-5	TRBJ2-5	TRBD2	-	TGTGCCAGCAGGGAAGGGACTAGCGGACTACAAGAGACCCAGTACTTC	CASREGTSGLQETQYF
TRBV4-2	TRBJ2-3	-	many	TGTGCCAGCAGCCAGGGGACTAGCACAGATACGCAGTATTTT	CASSQGTSTDTQYF
TRBV7-9	TRBJ1-3	-	many	TGTGCCAGCAGCTTACGGGGATCTGGAAACACCATATATTTT	CASSLRGSGNTIYF
TRBV4-2	TRBJ2-7	-	-	TGTGCCAGGAGACCCGGGCCGGCCGATGGGCAGTACTTC	CARRPGPADGQYF